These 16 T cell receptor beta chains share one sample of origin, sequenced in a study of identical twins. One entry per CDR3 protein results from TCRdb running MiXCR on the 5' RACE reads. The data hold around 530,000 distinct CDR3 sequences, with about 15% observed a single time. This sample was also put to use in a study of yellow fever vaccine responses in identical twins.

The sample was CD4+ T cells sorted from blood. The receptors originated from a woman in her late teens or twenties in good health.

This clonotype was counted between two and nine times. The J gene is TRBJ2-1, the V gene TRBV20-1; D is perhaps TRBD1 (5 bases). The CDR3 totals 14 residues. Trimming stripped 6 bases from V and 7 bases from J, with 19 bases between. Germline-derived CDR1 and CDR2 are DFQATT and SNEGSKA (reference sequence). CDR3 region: CSAWVSQGMNEQFF. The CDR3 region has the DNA TGCAGTGCCTGGGTTAGCCAGGGAATGAATGAGCAGTTCTTC.

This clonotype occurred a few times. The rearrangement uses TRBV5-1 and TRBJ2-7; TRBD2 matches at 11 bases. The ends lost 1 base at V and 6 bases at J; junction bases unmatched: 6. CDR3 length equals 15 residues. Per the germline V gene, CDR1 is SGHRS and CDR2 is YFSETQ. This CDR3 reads CASSLWLAGGGEQYF. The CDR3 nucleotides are TGCGCCAGCAGCTTGTGGCTAGCGGGAGGAGGCGAGCAGTACTTC.

DNA of the CDR3: TGTGCCAGCAGCGCATCGCCGGGGGTTGTTTCCTCTGAAGCTTTCTTT. This codes for CASSASPGVVSSEAFF. J is TRBJ1-1 and V is TRBV9; D perhaps matches TRBD1 (5 bases). Trimming took 3 bases from V and 6 from J, leaving 21 bases between them. CDR1 and CDR2 from the germline V gene are SGDLS and YYNGEE. The CDR3 is made up of 16 amino acids.

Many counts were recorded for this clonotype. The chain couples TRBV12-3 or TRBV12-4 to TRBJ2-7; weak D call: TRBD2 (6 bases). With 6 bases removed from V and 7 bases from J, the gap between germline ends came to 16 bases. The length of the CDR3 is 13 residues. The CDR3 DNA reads TGTGCCAGCAGAAAAGGACTAACAAGTGAGCAGTACTTC. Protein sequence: CASRKGLTSEQYF.

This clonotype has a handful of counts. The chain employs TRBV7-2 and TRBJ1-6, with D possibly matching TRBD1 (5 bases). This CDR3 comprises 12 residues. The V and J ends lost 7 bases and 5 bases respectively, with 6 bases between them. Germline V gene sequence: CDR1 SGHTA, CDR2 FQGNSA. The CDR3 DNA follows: TGTGCCAGCACAGGGAATAATTCACCCCTCCACTTT. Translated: CASTGNNSPLHF.

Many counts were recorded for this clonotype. This chain's CDR3 is CATRDIDYEQYV. DNA of the CDR3: TGTGCCACCAGGGACATCGACTACGAGCAGTACGTC. V gene TRBV10-3 combines with J gene TRBJ2-7; D is perhaps TRBD1 (6 bases). The length of the CDR3 is 12 residues. Germline V gene data show CDR1 as ENHRY and CDR2 as SYGVKD. With 10 bases removed from V and 3 bases from J, the gap between germline ends came to 13 bases.

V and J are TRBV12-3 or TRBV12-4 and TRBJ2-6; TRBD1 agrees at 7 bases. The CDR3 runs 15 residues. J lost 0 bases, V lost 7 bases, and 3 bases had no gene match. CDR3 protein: CASTRDSSGANVLTF. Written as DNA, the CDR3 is TGTGCCAGCACCCGGGACAGCTCTGGGGCCAACGTCCTGACTTTC.

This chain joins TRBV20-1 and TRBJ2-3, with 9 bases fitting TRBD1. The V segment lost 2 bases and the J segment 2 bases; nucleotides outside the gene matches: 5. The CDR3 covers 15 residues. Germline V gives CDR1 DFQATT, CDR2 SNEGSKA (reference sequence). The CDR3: CSARPGTGLTDTQYF. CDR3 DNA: TGCAGTGCTAGACCCGGGACAGGGCTCACAGATACGCAGTATTTT.

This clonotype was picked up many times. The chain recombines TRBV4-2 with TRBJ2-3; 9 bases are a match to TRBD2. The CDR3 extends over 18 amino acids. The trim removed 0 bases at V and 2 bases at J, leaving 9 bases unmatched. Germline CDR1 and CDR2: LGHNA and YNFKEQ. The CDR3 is CASSQEIVLAGTTDTQYF. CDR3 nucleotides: TGTGCCAGCAGCCAAGAAATAGTGCTAGCGGGGACCACAGATACGCAGTATTTT.

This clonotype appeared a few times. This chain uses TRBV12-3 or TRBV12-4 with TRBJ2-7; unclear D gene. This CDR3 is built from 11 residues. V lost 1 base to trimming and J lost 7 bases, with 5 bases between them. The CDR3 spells CASSLGLEQYV. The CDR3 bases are TGTGCCAGCAGTTTAGGCCTGGAGCAGTACGTC.

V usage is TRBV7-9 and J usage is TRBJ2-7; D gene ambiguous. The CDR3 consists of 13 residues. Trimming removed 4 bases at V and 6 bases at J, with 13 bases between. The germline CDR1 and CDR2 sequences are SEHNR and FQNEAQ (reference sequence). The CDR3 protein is CASSSYPGGEQYV. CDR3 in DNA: TGTGCCAGCAGCTCCTACCCGGGCGGCGAGCAGTACGTC.

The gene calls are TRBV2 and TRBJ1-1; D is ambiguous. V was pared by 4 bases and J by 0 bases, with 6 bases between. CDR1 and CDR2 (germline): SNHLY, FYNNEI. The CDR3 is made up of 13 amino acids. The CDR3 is CASSGIVNTEAFF. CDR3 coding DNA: TGTGCCAGCAGTGGGATAGTGAACACTGAAGCTTTCTTT.

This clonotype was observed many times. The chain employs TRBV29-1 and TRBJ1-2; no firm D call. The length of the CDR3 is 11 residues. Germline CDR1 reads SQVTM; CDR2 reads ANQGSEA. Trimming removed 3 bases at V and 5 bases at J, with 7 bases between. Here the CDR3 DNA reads TGCAGCGTTGAGATGGGTTATGGCTACACCTTC. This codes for CSVEMGYGYTF.

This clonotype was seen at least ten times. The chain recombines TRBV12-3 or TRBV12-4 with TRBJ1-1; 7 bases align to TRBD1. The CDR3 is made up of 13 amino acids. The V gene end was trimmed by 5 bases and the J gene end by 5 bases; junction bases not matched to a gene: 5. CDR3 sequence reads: CASSTGEATEAFF. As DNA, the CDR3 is TGTGCCAGCAGTACAGGGGAGGCAACTGAAGCTTTCTTT.

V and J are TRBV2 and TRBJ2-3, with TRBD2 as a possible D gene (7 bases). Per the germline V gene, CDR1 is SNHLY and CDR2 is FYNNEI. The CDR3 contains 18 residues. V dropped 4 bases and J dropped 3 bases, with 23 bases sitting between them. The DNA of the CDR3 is TGTGCCAGCAGTGGGGGGCTAGCGGACCCCCTGGGGACAGATACGCAGTATTTT. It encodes CASSGGLADPLGTDTQYF.

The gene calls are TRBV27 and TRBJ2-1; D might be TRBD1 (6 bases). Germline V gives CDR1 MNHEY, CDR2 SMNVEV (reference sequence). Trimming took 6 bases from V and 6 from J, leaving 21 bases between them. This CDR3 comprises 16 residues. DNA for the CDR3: TGTGCCAGCAGAAATCTAGGGACACAACAACTCAATGAGCAGTTCTTC. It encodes CASRNLGTQQLNEQFF.